Each of the 30 T cell receptor beta chains below was sequenced from the same sample in a study of human T cells and chemical hapten exposure. TCRdb reanalysed the RACE reads using MiXCR and keeps one entry per CDR3 protein. The profile shows approximately 340,000 distinct CDR3 sequences, around 7% of them singletons. Time point here: patch test 1, 2 weeks after DPC sensitization. Stated treatment: therapeutic diphenylcyclopropenone sensitization with weekly scalp DPC. Sequencing used whole blood, obtained in connection with sensitization to the hapten diphenylcyclopropenone (DPC). The receptors here all came from a woman between 18 and 30 years old with alopecia areata. Some clones in this sample may be carry-over from other donors' samples.

This chain connects TRBV2 to TRBJ1-3; maybe TRBD1 (5 bases). The length of the CDR3 is 14 residues. Germline CDR1 SNHLY, CDR2 FYNNEI. V lost 4 bases and J lost 0, with 7 bases in between. The CDR3 coding sequence is TGTGCCAGCAGTGGACAGCTCTCTGGAAACACCATATATTTT. It codes for CASSGQLSGNTIYF.

V is TRBV20-1 and J is TRBJ2-7; D uncertain. This CDR3 has 16 amino acids. V lost 6 bases and J lost 2, with 23 bases in between. Germline V CDR1 and CDR2: DFQATT, SNEGSKA (reference sequence). CDR3 in amino acids: CSALNSGGKRAYEQYF. In nucleotides, the CDR3 is TGCAGTGCCCTCAACTCGGGTGGGAAAAGAGCCTACGAGCAGTACTTC.

At least ten counts were recorded for this clonotype. The chain uses TRBV6-5 and TRBJ2-2; D may be TRBD2 (6 bases). The CDR3 is 11 residues long. The V and J ends lost 5 bases and 8 bases respectively, with 6 bases between them. Germline V gene lookup returns CDR1 MNHEY and CDR2 SVGAGI. CDR3 nucleotides: TGTGCCAGCAGTGGGAGGGGGGAGCTGTTTTTT. It encodes CASSGRGELFF.

In this sample, this clonotype turned up many times. The chain recombines TRBV6-1 with TRBJ2-2; D may be TRBD2 (6 bases). The V and J ends lost 7 bases and 1 base respectively, with 13 bases between them. CDR1 and CDR2 from the germline V gene are MNHNS and SASEGT. The CDR3 is made up of 15 amino acids. The CDR3 nucleotides read TGTGCCAGCACTTACCGGGGGATGAACACCGGGGAGCTGTTTTTT. This translates into CASTYRGMNTGELFF.

This clonotype was detected ten times or more. The chain carries TRBV20-1 and TRBJ2-7; D possibly corresponds to TRBD2 (5 bases). The CDR3 is 13 amino acids. With 3 bases removed from V and 3 bases from J, the gap between germline ends came to 12 bases. The germline CDR1 and CDR2 sequences are DFQATT and SNEGSKA (reference sequence). CDR3 in amino acids: CSARTLAFYEQYF. CDR3 sequence (DNA): TGCAGTGCTAGGACTCTAGCCTTCTACGAGCAGTACTTC.

A word on this clonotype: The junction does not match germline at one end; this may be a read error. This rearrangement joins TRBV7-8 to TRBJ2-1; 9 nucleotides line up with TRBD2. Germline CDR1 is SGHVS and CDR2 is FQNEAQ. The CDR3 covers 15 residues. The CDR3 DNA is TGTGCCAGCGGCTTAGGGCTAGCGGGGAACAATGAGCAGTTCTTC. It translates to CASGLGLAGNNEQFF.

This clonotype was detected ten times or more. The chain combines TRBV4-3 with TRBJ1-1; D is undetermined. Trimming pared 0 bases from V and 3 bases from J, leaving 8 bases between. Per germline, CDR1 LGHNA and CDR2 YSLEER. The CDR3 has 14 residues. Here the CDR3 DNA reads TGCGCCAGCAGCCAAGATTTAAAGTACACTGAAGCTTTCTTT. Its translation is CASSQDLKYTEAFF.

This clonotype was picked up a small number of times. The rearrangement links TRBV5-5 to TRBJ1-5; D gene uncertain. There are 16 residues in the CDR3. The germline V gene encodes CDR1 SGHKS and CDR2 YYEKEE (reference sequence). V lost 4 bases and J lost 1, with 15 bases in between. CDR3 sequence reads: CASSPSGVGSNQPQHF. The CDR3 DNA reads as TGTGCCAGCAGCCCTTCCGGGGTTGGGAGCAATCAGCCCCAGCATTTT.

This clonotype was detected only a few times. The chain recombines TRBV12-5 with TRBJ1-4; D remains unclear. Trimming shortened V by 6 bases and J by 6 bases, and 14 bases separated the two germline ends. CDR3 length: 14 amino acids. Germline V lookup: CDR1 LGHNT, CDR2 FRNRAP. CDR3 loop: CASGGGSGDEKLFF. CDR3 nucleotides: TGTGCTAGTGGAGGTGGGTCGGGAGATGAAAAACTGTTTTTT.

This chain connects TRBV25-1 to TRBJ1-2, with a weak D call TRBD1 (6 bases). With 4 bases removed from V and 8 bases from J, the gap between germline ends came to 20 bases. The germline gives CDR1 MGHDK, CDR2 SYGVNS. The CDR3 is made up of 15 amino acids. CDR3 nucleotide sequence: TGTGCCAGCAGTGCGCCGGGACCAGGGGCTTTGGGCTACACCTTC. Amino acid sequence: CASSAPGPGALGYTF.

The chain joins TRBV5-1 to TRBJ1-1; D remains unclear. Germline values: CDR1 SGHRS, CDR2 YFSETQ. The CDR3 spans 15 residues. V was pared by 0 bases and J by 0 bases, with 9 bases between. CDR3 bases: TGCGCCAGCAGCTTGGATGTCAGCTTGAACACTGAAGCTTTCTTT. Translating gives CASSLDVSLNTEAFF.

In its sample, this clonotype was seen a few times. V is TRBV7-9 and J is TRBJ1-6; 8 bases fit TRBD1. The junction had 7 bases not matched to a gene; V was cut back by 5 bases and J by 7 bases. Germline CDR1 SEHNR, CDR2 FQNEAQ (reference sequence). The CDR3 is made up of 15 amino acids. The CDR3 nucleotides read TGTGCCAGCAGCCTCGTGACAGGGGACAATTCACCCCTCCACTTT. Translation: CASSLVTGDNSPLHF.

This clonotype was counted ten times or more. The chain uses TRBV4-1 and TRBJ1-5; the D is unclear. The CDR3 consists of 13 residues. Trimming stripped 1 base from V and 3 bases from J, with 4 bases between. Germline V gives CDR1 MGHRA, CDR2 YSYEKL. Written as DNA, the CDR3 is TGCGCCAGCAGCCAAGGGGACAATCAGCCCCAGCATTTT. This gives the protein CASSQGDNQPQHF.

This clonotype was picked up many times. The gene calls are TRBV6-5 and TRBJ2-7; D tentatively reads TRBD1 or TRBD2 (5 bases each). Germline V gene data show CDR1 as MNHEY and CDR2 as SVGAGI. The V end lost 4 bases, the J end lost 3 bases, and 13 bases lay between the germline ends. CDR3 length equals 14 residues. The CDR3 DNA is TGTGCCAGCAGTTTTCCGGGACGGATCTACGAGCAGTACTTC. Protein: CASSFPGRIYEQYF.

This clonotype has a count of ten or more. V usage is TRBV5-6 and J usage is TRBJ2-7; 7 positions agree with TRBD1. From germline, CDR1 is SGHDT and CDR2 YYEEEE. The CDR3 totals 16 residues. V lost 2 bases, J lost 3 bases, and 11 bases stayed unmatched. The CDR3 sequence is CASSFNLGPGGYEQYF. CDR3 sequence (DNA): TGTGCCAGCAGCTTTAACTTGGGGCCAGGGGGCTACGAGCAGTACTTC.

This clonotype was observed a handful of times. The chain joins TRBV11-1 to TRBJ2-7; D may be TRBD2 (6 bases). Germline CDR1 reads SGHAT; CDR2 reads FQDESV (reference sequence). The CDR3 totals 15 residues. The V end was cut by 5 bases, the J end by 0 bases, with 14 bases between. As DNA, the CDR3 is TGTGCCAGCAGCCTTGGACTAACGAGCTCCTACGAGCAGTACTTC. As protein: CASSLGLTSSYEQYF.

In nucleotides, the CDR3 is TGTGCCAGCAGCTTGGTAGGAGGTTCACTGTTTTTT. This gives the protein CASSLVGGSLFF. This rearrangement joins TRBV5-6 to TRBJ1-4; D unresolved. Germline CDR1 reads SGHDT; CDR2 reads YYEEEE. Trimming shortened V by 0 bases and J by 13 bases, and 10 bases separated the two germline ends. There are 12 residues in the CDR3.

This clonotype was counted ten times or more. The chain uses TRBV6-5 and TRBJ2-5, with 7 bases fitting TRBD1. V shed 2 bases and J 1 base; nucleotides not matched to a gene: 7. The CDR3 extends over 16 amino acids. Germline lookup yields CDR1 MNHEY and CDR2 SVGAGI. CDR3 DNA sequence: TGTGCCAGCAGTTACCGCCCGGACAGGATCCAAGAGACCCAGTACTTC. Its translation: CASSYRPDRIQETQYF.

This chain links TRBV11-2 with TRBJ2-3, with 11 positions matching TRBD2. This CDR3 region has 17 residues. Germline trimming cut 5 bases from V and 5 bases from J; bases unmatched to any gene: 12. Germline lookup yields CDR1 SGHAT and CDR2 FQNNGV. The CDR3 is CASSARGLAGEVDTQYF. The CDR3 DNA is TGTGCCAGCAGCGCCCGAGGACTAGCGGGCGAGGTAGATACGCAGTATTTT.

Ten or more counts support this clonotype. The CDR3 coding sequence is TGCAGCGTTACCGGGACAGGCTATGGCTACACCTTC. As protein: CSVTGTGYGYTF. The chain uses TRBV29-1 and TRBJ1-2; 8 bases map to TRBD1. CDR1 and CDR2 from the germline V gene are SQVTM and ANQGSEA. The CDR3 runs 12 residues. V was pared by 5 bases and J by 4 bases, with 3 bases of the junction left unmatched.

The chain is built from TRBV11-2 and TRBJ2-2, with D possibly being TRBD2 (5 bases). Trimming took 1 base from V and 1 from J, leaving 16 bases between them. The germline V gene encodes CDR1 SGHAT and CDR2 FQNNGV. CDR3 length equals 18 residues. This CDR3 is CASSLVAGTSENTGELFF. The DNA of the CDR3 is TGTGCCAGCAGCTTAGTGGCGGGTACCTCGGAGAACACCGGGGAGCTGTTTTTT.

In this sample, this clonotype turned up many times. This chain connects TRBV7-9 to TRBJ2-7, with TRBD2 as a possible D gene (5 bases). Germline assignment: CDR1 SEHNR and CDR2 FQNEAQ (reference sequence). The CDR3 runs to 13 residues. V shed 6 bases and J shed 3 bases, with 12 bases lying between them. The CDR3, as DNA: TGTGCCAGCAGTCCCTCAGCGGTCTACGAGCAGTACTTC. Amino acid sequence: CASSPSAVYEQYF.

This clonotype came up many times. This sequence joins TRBV6-5 and TRBJ2-5, with D perhaps being TRBD1 or TRBD2 (6 bases each). Germline CDR1 and CDR2: MNHEY and SVGAGI. Trimming cost V 7 bases and J 2 bases, with 14 bases left between them. The CDR3 is made up of 14 amino acids. The chain's CDR3 is CASTPRGTQETQYF. The CDR3 nucleotides read TGTGCCAGCACCCCCCGGGGGACACAAGAGACCCAGTACTTC.

This clonotype was seen a handful of times. V and J are TRBV7-6 and TRBJ1-4, with D possibly being TRBD1 (5 bases). V was clipped by 0 bases and J by 7 bases, with 15 bases between them. The CDR3 contains 16 residues. Germline loops: CDR1 SGHVS, CDR2 FNYEAQ. The CDR3 bases are TGTGCCAGCAGCTTAGCGAACAGGATTTTATGTGAAAAACTGTTTTTT. This codes for CASSLANRILCEKLFF.

This clonotype has a handful of counts. CDR3 coding DNA: TGCAGCGTTGCCCCAAACGACAGGGGGAACACCGGGGAGCTGTTTTTT. Its protein product is CSVAPNDRGNTGELFF. This rearrangement joins TRBV29-1 to TRBJ2-2, with 8 bases that match TRBD1. After removal of 4 bases from V and 1 base from J, the junction contained 8 bases not matched to a gene. The CDR3 covers 16 residues. The germline CDR1 and CDR2 sequences are SQVTM and ANQGSEA.

J is TRBJ2-5 and V is TRBV29-1; D is undetermined. This CDR3 region has 11 residues. The germline CDR1 and CDR2 sequences are SQVTM and ANQGSEA. Deletions cut 5 bases from V and 5 bases from J, with 9 bases between. For the CDR3, the DNA is TGCAGCGTTTACAGTGGGGAGACCCAGTACTTC. This codes for CSVYSGETQYF.

This clonotype was seen a few times. The rearrangement joins TRBV4-1 to TRBJ2-1; possible D gene TRBD1, 5 bases. CDR1 MGHRA and CDR2 YSYEKL come from the germline V gene. V dropped 0 bases and J dropped 4 bases, with 19 bases sitting between them. The CDR3 runs to 18 residues. DNA of the CDR3: TGCGCCAGCAGCCAAGAGTTTAACCCTAGGGGAATTTACAATGAGCAGTTCTTC. Its translation: CASSQEFNPRGIYNEQFF.

This clonotype was observed a few times. The chain couples TRBV7-2 to TRBJ2-5; D is ambiguous. Trimming shortened V by 6 bases and J by 9 bases, and 17 bases separated the two germline ends. Germline loops: CDR1 SGHTA, CDR2 FQGNSA. This CDR3 is built from 13 residues. The DNA for the CDR3 is TGTGCCAGCAGTCGTCCCCCTCCTAGACCCCAGTACTTC. Protein product: CASSRPPPRPQYF. Using reference TRBV7-2 and TRBJ2-5 for the parts outside the CDR3, the full variable domain is GAGVSQSPSNKVTEKGKDVELRCDPISGHTALYWYRQSLGQGLEFLIYFQGNSAPDKSGLPSDRFSAERTGGSVSTLTIQRTQQEDSAVYLCASSRPPPRPQYFGPGTRLLVL.

Many counts were recorded for this clonotype. The chain combines TRBV15 with TRBJ1-2; D uncertain. Germline V gene data show CDR1 as LNHNV and CDR2 as YYDKDF (reference sequence). The CDR3 runs to 14 residues. V lost 2 bases and J 3 bases, leaving 10 bases between the germline ends. As DNA, the CDR3 is TGTGCCACCAGCAGATTATTGACCGACTATGGCTACACCTTC. It is translated as CATSRLLTDYGYTF.

This clonotype was counted only a few times. V usage is TRBV5-1 and J usage is TRBJ1-1; TRBD1 might be the D (5 bases). CDR1 and CDR2 from the germline V gene are SGHRS and YFSETQ. The CDR3 runs 18 residues. V was trimmed by 0 bases and J by 5 bases, leaving 23 bases between them. In DNA, the CDR3 is TGCGCCAGCAGCTTGGATCTCAGAAGGGGAGTGGCTGGGACTGAAGCTTTCTTT. Translated: CASSLDLRRGVAGTEAFF. Full variable domain (remainder filled in from reference TRBV5-1 and TRBJ1-1): KAGVTQTPRYLIKTRGQQVTLSCSPISGHRSVSWYQQTPGQGLQFLFEYFSETQRNKGNFPGRFSGRQFSNSRSEMNVSTLELGDSALYLCASSLDLRRGVAGTEAFFGQGTRLTVV.